This T cell receptor beta chain was retrieved from a study of graft-versus-host responses after intestinal transplantation. Overall study: For 2 to 4 years after anti-thymocyte globulin induction, all recipients took tacrolimus and steroids.

Broader study findings: High graft-versus-host to host-versus-graft clonal ratios were seen in allografts of patients with graft-donor T cell macrochimerism. The recipient marrow held GvH clones, and some of them showed up first in ileum or blood.

Repertoires were generated with immunoSEQ multiplex PCR, while TCRdb's copy carries only in-frame clones and drops some. The sample contains about 94,000 clones, over 75% of which appear only once. The V gene's germline CDR1 is SGHDN and CDR2 FVKESK. The CDR3 is 12 amino acids. The germline V and J ends were trimmed by 3 bases and 3 bases, with 4 bases remaining between them. With respect to this clone: No antigen is known for it.

The TCR comes from a human donor who received an intestinal transplant. The starting material was unstimulated CD8+ T cells sorted from spleen or lymph node cells, obtained before intestinal transplant. The V call is TRBV14, the J call TRBJ2-3; no clear D. The CDR3 region is CASSQQTDTQYF. CDR3 in DNA: TGTGCCAGCAGCCAGCAGACAGATACGCAGTATTTT.